This T cell receptor beta chain was recovered during a study of control samples from healthy donors and cancer patients. Repertoires were generated with immunoSEQ multiplex PCR, while TCRdb's copy carries only in-frame clones and drops some. The repertoire holds tens of thousands of clones, with 89% as singletons. The CDR3 covers 12 residues. With 5 bases removed from V and 6 bases from J, the gap between germline ends came to 11 bases. The gene calls are TRBV12-3 or TRBV12-4 and TRBJ2-7; D gene ambiguous. Material: PBMCs. The receptor was derived from a man between 40 and 49 years old with colorectal cancer. DNA for the CDR3: TGTGCCAGCAGTCCAAATCGAGGCGAGCAGTACTTC. Its translation: CASSPNRGEQYF.